This T cell receptor beta chain was observed in a study of glioma-infiltrating T cells. Using RNA template, CDR3s of TCR alpha and beta were amplified with iRepertoire arm-PCR. One entry per CDR3 protein, called by TCRdb with MiXCR from the multiplex PCR reads. The sample records over 140,000 distinct CDR3 sequences, 39% being singletons. Germline V gene sequence: CDR1 MGHDK, CDR2 SYGVNS. Deletions cut 6 bases from V and 3 bases from J, with 11 bases between. This CDR3 spans 13 amino acids. Whole-study findings and limits: Gliomas, especially low-grade, showed above-expected tissue-blood divergence; non-neoplastic patients showed below.

About this clonotype: Its antigen remains unidentified.

The TCR was taken from a human donor with low-grade glioma or glioblastoma, undergoing nonglioma brain surgery, or in good health (not recorded which). J is TRBJ2-5 and V is TRBV25-1; tentatively, D is TRBD2 (6 bases). Sequenced: glioma tissue, nonneoplastic brain tissue, or PBMCs (not recorded which). CDR3: CASSPGGEETQYF. The CDR3 region has the DNA TGTGCCAGCAGCCCAGGCGGGGAAGAGACCCAGTACTTC.